This T cell receptor beta chain was observed in a study of OX40 agonist ivuxolimab in advanced cancers. Only in-frame clones appear in the TCRdb table, and some are missing; sequencing was by immunoSEQ multiplex PCR. The table shows about 90,000 clones, with just over 90% occurring only once. The germline gives CDR1 SGHTA, CDR2 FQGTGA. V dropped 5 bases and J dropped 4; count of bases not matched to a gene: 6. The CDR3 runs 14 residues. The TCR originated in an adult with an advanced solid tumor such as melanoma, head and neck, liver or kidney cancer. V and J are TRBV7-3 and TRBJ2-3, with 7 bases fitting TRBD2. The starting material was CD4+ or CD8+ T cells sorted from blood, obtained in a trial of the OX40 agonist ivuxolimab. Here the CDR3 reads CASSDGGSADTQYF. In DNA, the CDR3 is TGTGCCAGCAGCGACGGGGGGTCAGCAGATACGCAGTATTTT.